The rows below give T cell receptor beta chains drawn from one sample of a study of blood T cell repertoires in COVID-19. Clones were sequenced by immunoSEQ multiplex PCR, and TCRdb holds only the in-frame ones, with some missing. The table lists 200,000 or so clones, 88% of them singletons. The sample taken for sequencing was PBMCs or T cells enriched from blood (not recorded which). The receptors derive from a woman aged 25 to 39 who had been exposed to COVID-19. Both conserved end residues are part of each CDR3. Each record gives: clone size, J gene, V gene, CDR3 protein. The listing skips clone size in some rows; elsewhere it reads once, few, many or a size class.

clone size: .
J gene: TRBJ2-7
V gene: TRBV2
CDR3 protein: CASSPRSSYEQYF

clone size: .
J gene: TRBJ2-5
V gene: TRBV19
CDR3 protein: CASSTTDRGLGETQYF

clone size: .
J gene: TRBJ1-3
V gene: TRBV7-9
CDR3 protein: CASSLAQALNTIYF

clone size: .
J gene: TRBJ2-2
V gene: TRBV25-1
CDR3 protein: CASSYRGGTGELFF

clone size: once
J gene: TRBJ1-5
V gene: TRBV19
CDR3 protein: CASRTEFNQPQHF

clone size: .
J gene: TRBJ2-3
V gene: TRBV7-2
CDR3 protein: CASSLLSLGSGSPDTQYF

clone size: .
J gene: TRBJ1-1
V gene: TRBV11-2
CDR3 protein: CASSPTVNTEAFF

clone size: .
J gene: TRBJ2-1
V gene: TRBV19
CDR3 protein: CASSTPTGGHYNEQFF

clone size: once
J gene: TRBJ2-5
V gene: TRBV19
CDR3 protein: CASSIGTVTGGGETQYF

clone size: .
J gene: TRBJ1-4
V gene: TRBV5-5
CDR3 protein: CASSWGEDSFNEKLFF

clone size: .
J gene: TRBJ2-1
V gene: TRBV30
CDR3 protein: CAWKAGAEYNEQFF

clone size: .
J gene: TRBJ1-3
V gene: TRBV5-1
CDR3 protein: CASSLTGSVDTIYF

clone size: .
J gene: TRBJ2-7
V gene: TRBV10-2
CDR3 protein: CASSESNRGLYEQYF

clone size: medium-sized
J gene: TRBJ1-4
V gene: TRBV9
CDR3 protein: CASSVEGTLATNEKLFF

clone size: once
J gene: TRBJ1-5
V gene: TRBV7-8
CDR3 protein: CASSLGQGAPYSNQPQHF

clone size: few
J gene: TRBJ2-2
V gene: TRBV5-1
CDR3 protein: CASSAPAGTGGSGELFF

clone size: .
J gene: TRBJ1-2
V gene: TRBV6-6
CDR3 protein: CASSRTGAYYGYTF

clone size: .
J gene: TRBJ2-7
V gene: TRBV13
CDR3 protein: CASSSGLAGGPDEQYF

clone size: .
J gene: TRBJ2-5
V gene: TRBV27
CDR3 protein: CASSSWDSRETQYF

clone size: .
J gene: TRBJ2-4
V gene: TRBV20-1
CDR3 protein: CSAGGPNIQYF

clone size: .
J gene: TRBJ1-6
V gene: TRBV5-8
CDR3 protein: CASSSGNSPLHF

clone size: .
J gene: TRBJ2-7
V gene: TRBV2
CDR3 protein: CASRGQSYEQYF

clone size: .
J gene: TRBJ2-5
V gene: TRBV5-1
CDR3 protein: CASALGGANVQETQYF

clone size: .
J gene: TRBJ2-3
V gene: TRBV4-1
CDR3 protein: CASSQLSGSTDTQYF

clone size: .
J gene: TRBJ1-5
V gene: TRBV27
CDR3 protein: CASAGQLNQPQHF

clone size: .
J gene: TRBJ1-5
V gene: TRBV5-6
CDR3 protein: CASSLGQLSNQPQHF

clone size: .
J gene: TRBJ2-5
V gene: TRBV24-1
CDR3 protein: CATSDLGAQGETQYF

clone size: .
J gene: TRBJ2-7
V gene: TRBV7-9
CDR3 protein: CASSLVDRAEQYF

clone size: few
J gene: TRBJ2-3
V gene: TRBV28
CDR3 protein: CASSLVSSSTDTQYF

clone size: .
J gene: TRBJ1-1
V gene: TRBV10-3
CDR3 protein: CAISTTGDTEAFF

clone size: once
J gene: TRBJ2-7
V gene: TRBV2
CDR3 protein: CASRGRLAKDYEQYF

clone size: .
J gene: TRBJ1-2
V gene: TRBV6-1
CDR3 protein: CASSAAGGEANYGYTF

clone size: .
J gene: TRBJ2-1
V gene: TRBV4-1
CDR3 protein: CASSQVATSVYNEQFF

clone size: .
J gene: TRBJ2-7
V gene: TRBV5-5
CDR3 protein: CASSFRTSGRASYSYEQYF

clone size: .
J gene: TRBJ2-2
V gene: TRBV9
CDR3 protein: CASSVGLAGRTGELFF

clone size: .
J gene: TRBJ1-4
V gene: TRBV6-5
CDR3 protein: CASSYGTAYNEKLFF

clone size: .
J gene: TRBJ1-3
V gene: TRBV30
CDR3 protein: CAWSAGGILGNTIYF

clone size: once
J gene: TRBJ2-1
V gene: TRBV29-1
CDR3 protein: CSVRSSGSLNEQFF

clone size: .
J gene: TRBJ1-5
V gene: TRBV4-1
CDR3 protein: CASSQGSRQYSNQPQHF

clone size: .
J gene: TRBJ2-1
V gene: TRBV7-3
CDR3 protein: CASSYRLAGGRHEQFF